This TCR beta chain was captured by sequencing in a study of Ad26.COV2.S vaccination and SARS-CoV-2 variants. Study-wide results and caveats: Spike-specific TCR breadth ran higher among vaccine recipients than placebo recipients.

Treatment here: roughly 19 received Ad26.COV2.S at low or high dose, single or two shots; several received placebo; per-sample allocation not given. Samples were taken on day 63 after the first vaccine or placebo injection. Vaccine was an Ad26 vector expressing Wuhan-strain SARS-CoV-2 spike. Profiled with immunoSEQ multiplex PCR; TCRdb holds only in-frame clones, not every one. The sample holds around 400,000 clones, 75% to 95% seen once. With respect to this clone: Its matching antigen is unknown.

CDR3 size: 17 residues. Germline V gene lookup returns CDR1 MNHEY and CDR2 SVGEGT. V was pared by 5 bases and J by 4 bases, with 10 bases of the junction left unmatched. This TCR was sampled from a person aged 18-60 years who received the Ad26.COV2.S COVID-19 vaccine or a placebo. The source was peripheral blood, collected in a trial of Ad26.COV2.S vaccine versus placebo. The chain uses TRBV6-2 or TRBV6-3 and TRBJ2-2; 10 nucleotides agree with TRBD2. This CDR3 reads CASSGLGLAISTGELFF. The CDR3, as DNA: TGTGCCAGCAGTGGTCTGGGACTAGCGATTTCCACCGGGGAGCTGTTTTTT.